This TCR beta chain was captured in a study of T-cell reconstitution after alpha-beta-depleted transplantation in children. The TCRbeta library incorporated unique molecular identifiers. TCRdb reanalysed the PCR reads using MiXCR and keeps one entry per CDR3 protein. The sample lists hundreds of thousands of distinct CDR3 sequences; less than 15% were seen once. The sample holds many counts of this clonotype. Its antigen is undetermined. Study-level findings and limits: There were some patients whose high TCRbeta diversity at day 60 came from surviving recipient T cells and thymic progenitors. Several hundred graft clones that had expanded were reportedly the source of alpha-beta T cells about two months after transplant.

CDR1 is DFQATT, CDR2 SNEGSKA, per germline (reference sequence). The CDR3 is 12 amino acids. With 3 bases removed from V and 2 bases from J, the gap between germline ends came to 7 bases. This TCR derives from a girl aged 2-10 years with congenital amegakaryocytic thrombocytopenia, due to receive a stem cell transplant. The chain is built from TRBV20-1 and TRBJ2-5; D remains unclear. The specimen was PBMCs, collected before TCRalphabeta/CD19-depleted stem cell transplant. Here the CDR3 DNA reads TGCAGTGCTAGGTTGGGTCAAGAGACCCAGTACTTC. Translating it yields CSARLGQETQYF.